Included here is one T cell receptor (beta chain) sequence, with context. What it recognizes is unknown. The PCR ran on 60 Vbeta and 13 Jbeta primers. The repertoire was sequenced with immunoSEQ multiplex PCR; TCRdb's copy has only in-frame clones and lacks some. The sample has 110,000 to 150,000 clones. The data stem from a study of cytomegalovirus exposure and HLA in healthy donors. Study outcomes and limitations: There were 150 to 200 TCR beta chains listed as cytomegalovirus-associated. The presence/absence work took it that sequencing depth was about the same across donors.

Sampled while nominally healthy, donors likely had unrecorded immune exposures. V was trimmed by 5 bases and J by 3 bases, leaving 11 bases between them. Germline V gives CDR1 MNHEY, CDR2 SVGAGI. This CDR3 region has 13 residues. The chain combines TRBV6-5 with TRBJ2-7, with a tentative D call TRBD1 (6 bases). The sample taken for sequencing was PBMCs. The sequence derives from a middle-aged man in good health and CMV-seronegative. In DNA, the CDR3 is TGTGCCAGCAGTCGGGACAAAAACTACGAGCAGTACTTC. Protein: CASSRDKNYEQYF.